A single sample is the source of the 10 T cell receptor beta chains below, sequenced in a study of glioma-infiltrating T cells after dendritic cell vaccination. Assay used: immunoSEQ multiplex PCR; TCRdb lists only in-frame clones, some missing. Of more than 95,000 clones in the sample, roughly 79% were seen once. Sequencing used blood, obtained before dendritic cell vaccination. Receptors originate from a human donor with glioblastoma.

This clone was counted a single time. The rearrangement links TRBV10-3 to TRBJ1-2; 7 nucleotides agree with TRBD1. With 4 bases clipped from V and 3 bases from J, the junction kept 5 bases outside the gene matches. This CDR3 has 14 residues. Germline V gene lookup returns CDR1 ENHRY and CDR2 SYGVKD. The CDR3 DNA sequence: TGTGCCATCAGTGCGGGACAGCCGGACTATGGCTACACCTTC. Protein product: CAISAGQPDYGYTF.

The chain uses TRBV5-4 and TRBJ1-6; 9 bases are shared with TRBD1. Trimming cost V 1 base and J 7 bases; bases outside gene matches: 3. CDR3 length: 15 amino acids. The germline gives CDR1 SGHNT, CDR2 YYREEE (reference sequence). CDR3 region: CASSLTGGLNSPLHF. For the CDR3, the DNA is TGTGCCAGCAGCTTGACAGGGGGCCTAAATTCACCCCTCCACTTT. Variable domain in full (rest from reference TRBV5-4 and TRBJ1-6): ETGVTQSPTHLIKTRGQQVTLRCSSQSGHNTVSWYQQALGQGPQFIFQYYREEENGRGNFPPRFSGLQFPNYSSELNVNALELDDSALYLCASSLTGGLNSPLHFGNGTRLTVT.

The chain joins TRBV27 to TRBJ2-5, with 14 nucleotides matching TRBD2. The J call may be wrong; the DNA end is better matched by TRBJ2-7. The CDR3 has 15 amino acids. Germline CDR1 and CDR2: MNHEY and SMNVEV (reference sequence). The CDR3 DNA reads TGTGCCAGCAGGACTAGCGGGGGGGCCAGAAACGAGCAGTACTTC. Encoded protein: CASRTSGGARNEQYF.

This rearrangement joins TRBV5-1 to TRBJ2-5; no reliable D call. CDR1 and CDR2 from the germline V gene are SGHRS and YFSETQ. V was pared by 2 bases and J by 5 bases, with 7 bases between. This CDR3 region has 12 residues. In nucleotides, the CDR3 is TGCGCCAGCAGCTTTTCCGGGGAGACCCAGTACTTC. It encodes CASSFSGETQYF.

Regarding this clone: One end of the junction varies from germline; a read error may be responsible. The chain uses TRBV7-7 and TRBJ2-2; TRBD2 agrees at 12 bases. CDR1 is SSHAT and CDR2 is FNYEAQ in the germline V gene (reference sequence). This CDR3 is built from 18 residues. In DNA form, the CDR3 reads TGTGCTAGCAGCTTAGATCCTAGCGGGGGGGCGAACACCGGGGAGCTGTTTTTT. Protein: CASSLDPSGGANTGELFF.

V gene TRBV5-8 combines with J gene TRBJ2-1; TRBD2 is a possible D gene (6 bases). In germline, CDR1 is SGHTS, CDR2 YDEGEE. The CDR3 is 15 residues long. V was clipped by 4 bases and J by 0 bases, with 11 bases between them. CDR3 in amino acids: CASSRGLVSYNEQFF. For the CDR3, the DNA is TGTGCCAGCAGCCGGGGACTTGTCTCCTACAATGAGCAGTTCTTC.

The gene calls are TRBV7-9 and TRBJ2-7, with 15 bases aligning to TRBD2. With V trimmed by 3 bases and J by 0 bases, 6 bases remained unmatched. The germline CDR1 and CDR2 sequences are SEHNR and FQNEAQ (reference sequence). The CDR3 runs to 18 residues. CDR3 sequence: CASSFGTSGGRSSYEQYF. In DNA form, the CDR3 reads TGTGCCAGCAGCTTTGGGACTAGCGGGGGGAGGAGCTCCTACGAGCAGTACTTC.

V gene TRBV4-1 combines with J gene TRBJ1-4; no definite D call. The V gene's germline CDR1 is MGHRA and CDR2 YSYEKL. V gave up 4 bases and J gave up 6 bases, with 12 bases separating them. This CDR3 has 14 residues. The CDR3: CASSPLGRDEKLFF. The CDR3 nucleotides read TGCGCCAGCAGCCCACTGGGGAGGGATGAAAAACTGTTTTTT.

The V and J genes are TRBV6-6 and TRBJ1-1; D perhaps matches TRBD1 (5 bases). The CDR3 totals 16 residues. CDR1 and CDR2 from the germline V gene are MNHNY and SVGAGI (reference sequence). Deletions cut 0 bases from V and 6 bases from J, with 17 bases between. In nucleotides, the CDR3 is TGTGCCAGCAGTTACTCGTCTCCAGGGTGGGTCGCTGAAGCTTTCTTT. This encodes CASSYSSPGWVAEAFF.

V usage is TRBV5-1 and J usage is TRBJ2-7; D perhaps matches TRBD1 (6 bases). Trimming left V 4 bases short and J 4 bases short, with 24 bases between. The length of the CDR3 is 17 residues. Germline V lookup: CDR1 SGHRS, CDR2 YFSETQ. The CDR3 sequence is CASSPEPTGSGLYEQYF. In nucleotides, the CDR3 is TGCGCCAGCAGCCCTGAACCTACAGGGTCTGGGCTGTACGAGCAGTACTTC.